These T cell receptor beta chains were read from a single sample in a study of shared clonotypes between healthy human individuals. Assay: immunoSEQ multiplex PCR; the TCRdb copy retains only in-frame clones and omits some. The sample records about 2 million clones, about 95% being singletons. Sequenced sample: naive CD8+ T cells sorted from blood. These receptors were collected from a man younger than 30 in good health. Each CDR3 is given with its conserved first and last residue. Fields, in order: D gene, J gene, clone size, V gene, CDR3 protein, CDR3 DNA. D genes are given only for firm matches. A clone size is listed for some rows: how often the clone was seen (once, few, many), or a class if it is expanded.

. | TRBJ2-7 | . | TRBV2 | CASSGYEQYF | TGTGCCAGCAGTGGGTACGAGCAGTACTTC
. | TRBJ1-2 | . | TRBV5-6 | CASSFEGDYGYTF | TGTGCCAGCAGCTTCGAAGGAGACTATGGCTACACCTTC
TRBD1 | TRBJ2-7 | . | TRBV6-5 | CASRPGTGVSYEQYF | TGTGCCAGCAGACCCGGGACAGGTGTCTCCTACGAGCAGTACTTC
. | TRBJ2-6 | . | TRBV7-3 | CASSSIQDPAGANVLTF | TGTGCCAGCAGCTCGATACAGGATCCTGCTGGGGCCAACGTCCTGACTTTC
. | TRBJ2-7 | . | TRBV7-9 | CASSSHSRYEQYF | TGTGCCAGCAGCTCCCACTCCCGGTACGAGCAGTACTTC
TRBD1 | TRBJ1-3 | . | TRBV28 | CASSYRGFSGNTIYF | TGTGCCAGCAGTTACAGGGGTTTCTCTGGAAACACCATATATTTT
. | TRBJ2-7 | . | TRBV19 | CASSMGESYEQYF | TGTGCCAGTAGTATGGGGGAATCCTACGAGCAGTACTTC
. | TRBJ1-5 | once | TRBV27 | CASSLWGIDQPQHF | TGTGCCAGCAGTTTATGGGGCATAGATCAGCCCCAGCATTTT
. | TRBJ2-7 | . | TRBV9 | CASSGDNYEQYF | TGTGCCAGCAGCGGTGACAACTACGAGCAGTACTTC
. | TRBJ1-4 | once | TRBV10-2 | CASSERGSGEKLFF | TGCGCCAGCAGTGAGAGGGGATCGGGGGAAAAACTGTTTTTT
TRBD1 | TRBJ1-1 | . | TRBV7-9 | CASSLSDRGLGTEAFF | TGTGCCAGCAGCTTAAGCGACAGGGGATTGGGAACTGAAGCTTTCTTT
TRBD1 | TRBJ2-2 | . | TRBV5-6 | CASSFGTGVDTGELFF | TGTGCCAGCAGCTTTGGGACAGGGGTGGACACCGGGGAGCTGTTTTTT
. | TRBJ1-1 | . | TRBV27 | CASSLAWPDGPPNEAFF | TGTGCCAGCAGTTTAGCCTGGCCCGACGGCCCGCCCAATGAAGCTTTCTTT
. | TRBJ1-5 | . | TRBV28 | CASTPHWGGDSNQPQHF | TGTGCCAGCACCCCTCACTGGGGAGGAGATAGCAATCAGCCCCAGCATTTT
TRBD2 | TRBJ2-3 | . | TRBV5-6 | CASSLPSGGTPDTQYF | TGTGCCAGCAGCTTACCTAGCGGGGGGACCCCAGATACGCAGTATTTT
. | TRBJ2-1 | . | TRBV7-9 | CASSWTGGDEQFF | TGTGCCAGCAGCTGGACAGGAGGGGATGAGCAGTTCTTC
TRBD1 | TRBJ1-6 | . | TRBV10-3 | CAISEPGQGVYSPLHF | TGTGCCATCAGTGAGCCGGGACAGGGGGTTTATTCACCCCTCCACTTT
. | TRBJ1-1 | few | TRBV2 | CASSERAEAFF | TGTGCCAGCAGTGAAAGGGCTGAAGCTTTCTTT
. | TRBJ1-4 | . | TRBV9 | CASSVGAGWIEKLFF | TGTGCCAGCAGCGTAGGGGCAGGGTGGATTGAAAAACTGTTTTTT
. | TRBJ2-7 | once | TRBV5-5 | CASSLVRQGFGEQYF | TGTGCCAGCAGCTTGGTGCGTCAGGGGTTTGGCGAGCAGTACTTC
TRBD1 | TRBJ1-5 | . | TRBV4-1 | CASSLDRGGQPQHF | TGCGCCAGCAGCCTCGACAGGGGAGGTCAGCCCCAGCATTTT
. | TRBJ2-1 | . | TRBV27 | CASSLLASANNEQFF | TGTGCCAGCAGTTTGTTGGCTAGCGCTAACAATGAGCAGTTCTTC
TRBD2 | TRBJ2-1 | . | TRBV28 | CASSLGLAGGNNEQFF | TGTGCCAGCAGTCTAGGACTAGCGGGGGGGAACAATGAGCAGTTCTTC
. | TRBJ1-2 | . | TRBV19 | CASSIGLWTADAGYTF | TGTGCCAGTAGTATAGGGCTATGGACAGCAGACGCCGGCTACACCTTC
. | TRBJ2-1 | . | TRBV6-4 | CASSPGAQVHNEQFF | TGTGCCAGCAGTCCTGGCGCCCAGGTCCACAATGAGCAGTTCTTC
. | TRBJ2-1 | . | TRBV20-1 | CSASPAHEQFF | TGCAGTGCTAGCCCTGCCCATGAGCAGTTCTTC
TRBD1 | TRBJ1-5 | . | TRBV5-4 | CASSPDRGENQPQHF | TGTGCCAGCAGCCCCGACAGGGGTGAAAATCAGCCCCAGCATTTT